These 23 T cell receptor beta chains came from one sample sequenced in a study of blood T cell repertoires in COVID-19. Produced via immunoSEQ multiplex PCR; TCRdb's table is partial and in-frame only. The sample contains under 500,000 clones, roughly 91% of which appear only once. Specimen: peripheral blood. These receptors all stem from a woman younger than 45 with acute or convalescent COVID-19.

This clone was recorded once. The rearrangement links TRBV4-1 to TRBJ2-7; possibly TRBD2 for D (6 bases). Trimming cost V 4 bases and J 0 bases, with 13 bases left between them. The CDR3 consists of 15 residues. Looked up from germline, CDR1 is MGHRA and CDR2 is YSYEKL. CDR3 amino acids: CASSPRDFGSYEQYF. In nucleotides, the CDR3 is TGCGCCAGCAGCCCCCGGGACTTCGGCTCCTACGAGCAGTACTTC.

The chain couples TRBV7-9 to TRBJ1-1; D unclear. The CDR3 spans 13 residues. Germline V gene data show CDR1 as SEHNR and CDR2 as FQNEAQ (reference sequence). With 1 base removed from V and 6 bases from J, the gap between germline ends came to 9 bases. The CDR3 reads CASSLGSWPEAFF. The CDR3 bases are TGTGCCAGCAGCTTAGGTTCGTGGCCTGAAGCTTTCTTT. The entire variable domain, with the rest obtained from reference TRBV7-9 and TRBJ1-1, is as follows: DTGVSQNPRHKITKRGQNVTFRCDPISEHNRLYWYRQTLGQGPEFLTYFQNEAQLEKSRLLSDRFSAERPKGSFSTLEIQRTEQGDSAMYLCASSLGSWPEAFFGQGTRLTVV.

The chain employs TRBV7-2 and TRBJ1-3; TRBD1 aligns across 10 bases. The CDR3 is 15 residues long. V was clipped by 5 bases and J by 3 bases; unmatched bases: 4. Looked up from germline, CDR1 is SGHTA and CDR2 is FQGNSA. The DNA for the CDR3 is TGTGCCAGCAGCCCCGACAGGGGGCTTGGAAACACCATATATTTT. The encoded protein is CASSPDRGLGNTIYF.

This clone was counted between two and nine times. V and J are TRBV11-2 and TRBJ1-1; unclear D gene. CDR3 length equals 13 residues. Trimming stripped 5 bases from V and 4 bases from J, with 11 bases between. Germline CDR1 SGHAT, CDR2 FQNNGV. The CDR3 sequence: CASSPSWATEAFF. The DNA for the CDR3 is TGTGCCAGCAGCCCTTCTTGGGCCACTGAAGCTTTCTTT. The complete variable domain, with remaining parts taken from reference TRBV11-2 and TRBJ1-1, reads EAGVAQSPRYKIIEKRQSVAFWCNPISGHATLYWYQQILGQGPKLLIQFQNNGVVDDSQLPKDRFSAERLKGVDSTLKIQPAKLEDSAVYLCASSPSWATEAFFGQGTRLTVV.

The chain recombines TRBV18 with TRBJ1-2; 8 nucleotides agree with TRBD1. Germline values: CDR1 KGHSH, CDR2 LQKENI. The CDR3 loop spans 16 amino acids. V trimming: 2 bases; J trimming: 2 bases; junction bases outside the gene matches: 7. The DNA for the CDR3 is TGTGCCAGCTCACCAGACGGACAGGGAGGGAACTATGGCTACACCTTC. As protein: CASSPDGQGGNYGYTF.

The J gene is TRBJ1-1, the V gene TRBV30, with no clear D. Germline CDR1 reads GTSNPN; CDR2 reads SVGIG (reference sequence). V dropped 5 bases and J dropped 6 bases, with 13 bases sitting between them. The CDR3 spans 12 residues. Written as DNA, the CDR3 is TGTGCCTGGGACTTTATTGGTTCTGAAGCTTTCTTT. It encodes CAWDFIGSEAFF.

J is TRBJ1-2 and V is TRBV19, with 7 bases identical to TRBD1. Germline V gene sequence: CDR1 LNHDA, CDR2 SQIVND (reference sequence). The V gene end was trimmed by 8 bases and the J gene end by 5 bases; junction bases not matched to a gene: 8. The CDR3 runs to 13 residues. The CDR3 protein is CASSQDRIYGYTF. DNA of the CDR3: TGTGCCAGTTCCCAGGACAGGATTTATGGCTACACCTTC.

This clone was found once. The chain is built from TRBV10-1 and TRBJ1-3, with D unclear. CDR1 WNHNN and CDR2 SYGVQD come from the germline V gene (reference sequence). This CDR3 has 16 amino acids. Trimming took 8 bases from V and 0 from J, leaving 17 bases between them. DNA of the CDR3: TGCGCCAGCTTGGCGGGGTCTCAGAGCTCTGGAAACACCATATATTTT. It encodes CASLAGSQSSGNTIYF.

This chain connects TRBV28 to TRBJ2-5; 9 bases agree with TRBD1. V shed 7 bases and J 6 bases; nucleotides not matched to a gene: 12. Germline V gene data show CDR1 as MDHEN and CDR2 as SYDVKM. The CDR3 contains 15 residues. The DNA of the CDR3 is TGTGCCAGCACCCTGGACAGGGGAAGGGGAAAGACCCAGTACTTC. Its translation: CASTLDRGRGKTQYF.

The chain links TRBV19 to TRBJ1-2; 9 positions agree with TRBD1. The junction had 5 bases not matched to a gene; V was cut back by 7 bases and J by 2 bases. The CDR3 spans 14 residues. The germline gives CDR1 LNHDA, CDR2 SQIVND (reference sequence). Here the CDR3 reads CASIRTGANYGYTF. The CDR3 coding sequence is TGTGCCAGTATCCGGACAGGGGCAAACTATGGCTACACCTTC.

The chain carries TRBV6-5 and TRBJ2-1, with 8 positions matching TRBD2. Trimming took 2 bases from V and 7 from J; bases not matched to a gene: 7. Germline loops: CDR1 MNHEY, CDR2 SVGAGI. This CDR3 has 15 residues. The CDR3 DNA sequence: TGTGCCAGCAGTTACGGAGCGGGGGAAGGGAATGAGCAGTTCTTC. It codes for CASSYGAGEGNEQFF.

The chain carries TRBV7-2 and TRBJ2-2; no clear D. The germline gives CDR1 SGHTA, CDR2 FQGNSA. V lost 3 bases to trimming and J lost 4 bases, with 6 bases between them. This CDR3 region has 13 residues. This CDR3 is CASSFAVTGELFF. In DNA form, the CDR3 reads TGTGCCAGCAGCTTCGCGGTCACCGGGGAGCTGTTTTTT.

This clone was seen once. This chain joins TRBV19 and TRBJ2-2, with a tentative D call TRBD1 (6 bases). V shed 3 bases and J shed 3 bases, with 11 bases lying between them. Germline V gene data show CDR1 as LNHDA and CDR2 as SQIVND (reference sequence). There are 15 residues in the CDR3. This chain's CDR3 is CASSIWAGDTGELFF. The CDR3 DNA reads TGTGCCAGTAGTATTTGGGCAGGGGACACCGGGGAGCTGTTTTTT.

Only one count was recorded for this clone. This sequence joins TRBV5-1 and TRBJ2-1; 8 nucleotides agree with TRBD2. Germline trimming cut 4 bases from V and 2 bases from J; bases unmatched to any gene: 5. The germline V gene encodes CDR1 SGHRS and CDR2 YFSETQ. The length of the CDR3 is 15 residues. The CDR3 region has the DNA TGCGCCAGCAGCGATATCGGGGGGGCCTACAATGAGCAGTTCTTC. Protein: CASSDIGGAYNEQFF.

This clone was recorded a few times. The chain has TRBV2 and TRBJ2-7; 8 nucleotides line up with TRBD1. The CDR3 spans 18 residues. Per the germline V gene, CDR1 is SNHLY and CDR2 is FYNNEI. CDR3 amino acids: CASDGGPLPGQGIYEQYF. CDR3 bases: TGTGCGAGTGATGGTGGACCTTTGCCCGGACAGGGAATCTACGAGCAGTACTTC. Looking up the rest from reference TRBV2 and TRBJ2-7 gives the full variable domain: EPEVTQTPSHQVTQMGQEVILRCVPISNHLYFYWYRQILGQKVEFLVSFYNNEISEKSEIFDDQFSVERPDGSNFTLKIRSTKLEDSAMYFCASDGGPLPGQGIYEQYFGPGTRLTVT.

The rearrangement uses TRBV6-5 and TRBJ1-1, with a weak D call TRBD1 (5 bases). Trimming left V 8 bases short and J 1 base short, with 11 bases between. The CDR3 consists of 13 residues. CDR1 is MNHEY and CDR2 is SVGAGI in the germline V gene. The CDR3 loop reads CASGGTPNTEAFF. CDR3 in DNA: TGTGCCAGCGGGGGGACGCCGAACACTGAAGCTTTCTTT.

This rearrangement joins TRBV10-2 to TRBJ2-1; 9 bases line up with TRBD2. The CDR3 extends over 15 amino acids. Germline V gene data show CDR1 as WSHSY and CDR2 as SAAADI. With 6 bases clipped from V and 9 bases from J, the junction kept 12 bases outside the gene matches. The CDR3 is CASRTPGLAPTEQFF. Written as DNA, the CDR3 is TGCGCCAGCAGAACACCGGGACTAGCTCCCACTGAGCAGTTCTTC.

The chain recombines TRBV7-9 with TRBJ2-7; the D gene is possibly TRBD2 (6 bases). CDR3 length: 12 amino acids. With 3 bases removed from V and 4 bases from J, the gap between germline ends came to 7 bases. The germline CDR1 and CDR2 sequences are SEHNR and FQNEAQ (reference sequence). This CDR3 reads CASSFGRYEQYF. For the CDR3, the DNA is TGTGCCAGCAGCTTCGGGAGATACGAGCAGTACTTC.

The CDR3 is CASSDSPGGAMDEQFF. Written as DNA, the CDR3 is TGTGCCAGCAGTGACTCCCCGGGGGGGGCGATGGATGAGCAGTTCTTC. V gene TRBV6-4 combines with J gene TRBJ2-1, with TRBD2 matching over 8 bases. The CDR3 runs to 16 residues. CDR1 is MRHNA, CDR2 SNTAGT, per germline. The J segment lost 8 bases and the V segment lost 0 bases, leaving 9 bases of the junction unmatched.

V is TRBV11-2 and J is TRBJ1-5; 7 nucleotides agree with TRBD1. Germline V gene sequence: CDR1 SGHAT, CDR2 FQNNGV. This CDR3 has 13 amino acids. The V gene end was trimmed by 5 bases and the J gene end by 4 bases; junction bases not matched to a gene: 2. CDR3 loop: CASSRQGNQPQHF. CDR3 DNA sequence: TGTGCCAGCAGCCGACAGGGTAATCAGCCCCAGCATTTT. The variable domain in full, with the rest retrieved from reference TRBV11-2 and TRBJ1-5, is EAGVAQSPRYKIIEKRQSVAFWCNPISGHATLYWYQQILGQGPKLLIQFQNNGVVDDSQLPKDRFSAERLKGVDSTLKIQPAKLEDSAVYLCASSRQGNQPQHFGDGTRLSIL.

The chain has TRBV11-2 and TRBJ2-7, with a tentative D call TRBD1 (5 bases). The CDR3 contains 14 residues. In germline, CDR1 is SGHAT, CDR2 FQNNGV. V gave up 1 base and J gave up 5 bases, with 12 bases separating them. The CDR3 region has the DNA TGTGCCAGCAGCTTAGGGGGCTCCGTCCACGAGCAGTACTTC. This gives the protein CASSLGGSVHEQYF.

CDR3 region: CASSLDGQLEGETQYF. The CDR3 region has the DNA TGTGCCAGCAGCTTGGATGGGCAGCTAGAGGGAGAGACCCAGTACTTC. The chain combines TRBV5-4 with TRBJ2-5; D is perhaps TRBD2 (5 bases). Germline assignment: CDR1 SGHNT and CDR2 YYREEE (reference sequence). The CDR3 length is 16 residues. V lost 0 bases, J lost 4 bases, and 16 bases lay in between.

The gene calls are TRBV7-2 and TRBJ1-6; no clear D. V lost 5 bases to trimming and J lost 8 bases, with 10 bases between them. CDR1 is SGHTA, CDR2 FQGNSA, per germline. CDR3 length: 13 amino acids. CDR3 coding DNA: TGTGCCAGCAGCCCTGTACTCGATTCACCCCTCCACTTT. It yields the protein CASSPVLDSPLHF.